This TCR beta chain was identified in a study of blood T cells in healthy people across ages. Study findings and constraints: Measured against age, TCR beta diversity per million T cells decreased in a roughly linear manner. Long-lived donors exceeded aged donors in naive CD4+ cells and diversity.

Extraction of total RNA produced a minimum of 5 micrograms from each sample. Combining a sample-barcoded 5' primer with a J-beta primer mix, a second PCR ran for about 6 to 12 cycles. Template switching added a 12-random-nucleotide identifier to every cDNA molecule. Using its own MiXCR run on the 5' RACE reads, TCRdb lists one record per CDR3 protein. The sample has about 700,000 distinct CDR3 sequences, around 32% seen once. CDR3 length equals 14 residues. The germline V gene encodes CDR1 MNHNS and CDR2 SASEGT. Trimming pared 8 bases from V and 4 bases from J, leaving 17 bases between. The sample holds a few counts of this clonotype. Its antigen remains unidentified.

The chain is built from TRBV6-1 and TRBJ1-1; D might be TRBD1 (5 bases). This clonotype was obtained from a woman older than 75 in good health. Sequencing used blood. The CDR3 is CASGGTRSVTEAFF. For the CDR3, the DNA is TGTGCCAGCGGAGGGACTAGGTCGGTCACTGAAGCTTTCTTT.